The TCR beta chain under discussion was sequenced for a study of response to subunit inactivated influenza vaccine. There are a few counts of this clonotype. This CDR3 spans 17 amino acids. Germline values: CDR1 SGHRS, CDR2 YFSETQ. The junction had 12 bases not matched to a gene; V was cut back by 4 bases and J by 0 bases. Each CDR3 protein gets one entry after TCRdb re-called the RT-PCR reads with MiXCR. The profile covers around 520,000 distinct CDR3 sequences, with approximately 12% appearing a single time and about a tenth taken by the ten largest. The V call is TRBV5-1, the J call TRBJ2-7, with 8 bases identical to TRBD2. The sample in question was PBMCs from blood, obtained on the day of vaccination. This receptor was identified in a middle-aged man who received an inactivated influenza vaccine. The CDR3 protein is CASSPIYSGASSYEQYF. CDR3 nucleotides: TGCGCCAGCAGCCCTATATATAGCGGGGCCTCCTCCTACGAGCAGTACTTC.